This entry lists 10 T cell receptor beta chains sequenced from one sample in a study of PD-1 blockade in mismatch repair-deficient tumors. The assay was immunoSEQ multiplex PCR, and TCRdb's table has in-frame clones only and misses some. The data contain 100,000 to 150,000 clones, more than 85% of them singletons. The sequencing used peripheral blood, collected 44 weeks after starting pembrolizumab. These receptors came from an adult with mismatch repair-deficient cancer.

This clone was counted a few times. J is TRBJ2-2 and V is TRBV6-5; D is possibly TRBD1 (6 bases). The CDR3 totals 11 residues. CDR1 is MNHEY and CDR2 is SVGAGI in the germline V gene. Trimming removed 5 bases at V and 10 bases at J, with 8 bases between. CDR3: CASSGGEELFF. CDR3 in DNA: TGTGCCAGCAGTGGGGGCGAGGAGCTGTTTTTT.

This clone has a single count. The gene calls are TRBV2 and TRBJ1-5; D call uncertain. Per the germline V gene, CDR1 is SNHLY and CDR2 is FYNNEI. The V end was cut by 3 bases, the J end by 3 bases, with 6 bases between. The CDR3 sequence is 13 residues long. CDR3 amino acids: CASSEYVNQPQHF. The CDR3 nucleotides are TGTGCCAGCAGTGAGTACGTCAATCAGCCCCAGCATTTT.

The gene calls are TRBV28 and TRBJ2-3; D is tentatively TRBD1 or TRBD2 (5 bases each). Germline V gene data show CDR1 as MDHEN and CDR2 as SYDVKM. This CDR3 has 13 amino acids. The V end was cut by 11 bases, the J end by 2 bases, with 14 bases between. CDR3 sequence (DNA): TGTGCCGGACAAAGCGGTCTCACAGATACGCAGTATTTT. Protein sequence: CAGQSGLTDTQYF.

This clone was seen a handful of times. This chain links TRBV6-5 with TRBJ1-5, with a possible D match to TRBD1 (5 bases). The germline gives CDR1 MNHEY, CDR2 SVGAGI. There are 13 residues in the CDR3. V lost 11 bases and J lost 3, with 14 bases in between. In DNA form, the CDR3 reads TGTGCCGTGGCCCCAGGGTTCAATCAGCCCCAGCATTTT. The encoded protein is CAVAPGFNQPQHF.

The chain joins TRBV6-4 to TRBJ2-6, with 11 bases aligning to TRBD1. This CDR3 comprises 16 residues. Looked up from germline, CDR1 is MRHNA and CDR2 is SNTAGT. After removal of 4 bases from V and 2 bases from J, the junction contained 1 base not matched to a gene. The CDR3 bases are TGTGCCAGCAGTGGGACAGGGGGCGCTGGGGCCAACGTCCTGACTTTC. It specifies CASSGTGGAGANVLTF.

The chain combines TRBV4-1 with TRBJ1-5; D may be TRBD1 (5 bases). Trimming shortened V by 1 base and J by 0 bases, and 10 bases separated the two germline ends. Germline V gives CDR1 MGHRA, CDR2 YSYEKL. The CDR3 is 16 residues long. The CDR3 coding sequence is TGCGCCAGCAGCCAAGGGACATTGGATAGCAATCAGCCCCAGCATTTT. Translation: CASSQGTLDSNQPQHF.

The rearrangement joins TRBV18 to TRBJ2-1; D uncertain. The CDR3 consists of 14 residues. CDR1 is KGHSH and CDR2 is LQKENI in the germline V gene. V gave up 2 bases and J gave up 1 base, with 6 bases separating them. Written as DNA, the CDR3 is TGTGCCAGCTCACCAATGGGGTCCTACAATGAGCAGTTCTTC. As protein: CASSPMGSYNEQFF.

V gene TRBV11-2 combines with J gene TRBJ1-2; tentative D call: TRBD1 (5 bases). The CDR3 runs 13 residues. The germline CDR1 and CDR2 sequences are SGHAT and FQNNGV. Trimming shortened V by 5 bases and J by 5 bases, and 12 bases separated the two germline ends. The CDR3 DNA reads TGTGCCAGCAGCCGTCAAGAGGGGTATGGCTACACCTTC. It translates to CASSRQEGYGYTF.

The V gene is TRBV13, the J gene TRBJ1-5; no clear D. Germline-derived CDR1 and CDR2 are PRHDT and FYEKMQ (reference sequence). The CDR3 runs 12 residues. V was clipped by 1 base and J by 7 bases, with 5 bases between them. The CDR3 spells CASSLDGQPQHF. Here the CDR3 DNA reads TGTGCCAGCAGCTTAGACGGGCAGCCCCAGCATTTT.

This clone was found many times. The chain links TRBV6-1 to TRBJ2-1; 13 nucleotides line up with TRBD2. V gave up 1 base and J gave up 6 bases; unmatched junction bases: 0. The length of the CDR3 is 15 residues. CDR1 and CDR2 (germline): MNHNS, SASEGT. CDR3 protein: CASSEGTSGSNEQFF. The CDR3 region has the DNA TGTGCCAGCAGTGAAGGGACTAGCGGGAGCAATGAGCAGTTCTTC.